This T cell receptor beta chain was identified in a study of cytomegalovirus exposure and HLA in healthy donors. Germline CDR1 and CDR2: WNHNN and SYGVQD (reference sequence). There are 15 residues in the CDR3. Trimming stripped 3 bases from V and 5 bases from J, with 17 bases between. PCR employed 60 Vbeta and 13 Jbeta primers. Profiled with immunoSEQ multiplex PCR; TCRdb holds only in-frame clones, not every one. The table includes some 130,000 clones, roughly three quarters detected once. The source material was PBMCs. This rearrangement joins TRBV10-1 to TRBJ2-7; possible D gene TRBD1, 5 bases. The TCR was taken from a woman aged 40 to 50 in good health and CMV-seronegative. Here the CDR3 reads CASSERAGLRDEQYF. The CDR3 DNA reads TGCGCCAGCAGTGAACGGGCAGGGCTAAGGGACGAGCAGTACTTC.